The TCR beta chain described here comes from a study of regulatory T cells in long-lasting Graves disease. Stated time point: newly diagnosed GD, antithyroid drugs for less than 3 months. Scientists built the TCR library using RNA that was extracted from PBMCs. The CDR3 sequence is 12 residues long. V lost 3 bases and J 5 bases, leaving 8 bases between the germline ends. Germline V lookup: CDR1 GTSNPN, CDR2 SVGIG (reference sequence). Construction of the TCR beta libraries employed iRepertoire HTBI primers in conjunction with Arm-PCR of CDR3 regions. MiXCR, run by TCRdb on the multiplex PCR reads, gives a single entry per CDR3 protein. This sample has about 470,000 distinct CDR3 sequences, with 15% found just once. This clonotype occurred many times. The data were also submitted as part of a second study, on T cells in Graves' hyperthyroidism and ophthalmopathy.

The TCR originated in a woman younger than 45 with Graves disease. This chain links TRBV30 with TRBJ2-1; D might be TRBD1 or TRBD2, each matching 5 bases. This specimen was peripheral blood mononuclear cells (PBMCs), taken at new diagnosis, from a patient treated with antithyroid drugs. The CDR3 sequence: CAWSGTDNEQFF. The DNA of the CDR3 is TGTGCCTGGAGCGGGACCGACAATGAGCAGTTCTTC.